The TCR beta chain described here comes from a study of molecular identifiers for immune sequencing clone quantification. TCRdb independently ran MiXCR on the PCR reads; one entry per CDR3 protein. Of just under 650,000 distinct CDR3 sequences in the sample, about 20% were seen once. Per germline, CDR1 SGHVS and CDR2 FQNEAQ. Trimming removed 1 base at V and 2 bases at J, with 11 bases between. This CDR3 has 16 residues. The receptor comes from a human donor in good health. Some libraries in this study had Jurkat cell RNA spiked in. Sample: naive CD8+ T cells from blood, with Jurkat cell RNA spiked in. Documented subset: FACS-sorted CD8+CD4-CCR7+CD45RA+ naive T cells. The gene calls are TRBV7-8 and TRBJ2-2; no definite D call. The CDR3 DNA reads TGTGCCAGCAGCTTAGTCCTGACCTCTAACACCGGGGAGCTGTTTTTT. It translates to CASSLVLTSNTGELFF.